This T cell receptor (beta chain) was sequenced in a study of blood T cell repertoires in COVID-19. Study as a whole: The analysed material was cDNA or gDNA that came from T cells, B-cell-depleted T cells, or PBMCs.

CDR1 is SGHVS and CDR2 is FQNEAQ in the germline V gene. The CDR3 is made up of 17 amino acids. V dropped 3 bases and J dropped 4; count of bases not matched to a gene: 11. Original processing methods: The assay estimated nucleated cells by amplifying reference gene primers. TCRdb's copy holds only in-frame clones and misses some; the assay was immunoSEQ multiplex PCR. V and J calls and clone size come straight from that table; D and trimming were deduced from the DNA. The sample has 300,000 or so clones, roughly 90% seen once; the top ten hold under 6.5%. The chain couples TRBV7-8 to TRBJ1-1; 10 positions match TRBD1. The receptor's source is a man younger than 30 who had recovered from COVID-19. Sequenced material: peripheral blood. In DNA form, the CDR3 reads TGTGCCAGCAGCTTGGGGACAGGGGCTTTAGGAAGCACTGAAGCTTTCTTT. Protein: CASSLGTGALGSTEAFF.